This record covers a single TCR beta chain. Its target is not known. MiXCR, applied by TCRdb to the RT-PCR reads, yields one record per CDR3 protein. The data show 650,000 to 800,000 distinct CDR3 sequences, approximately 13% seen once. The sample comes from a study of response to subunit inactivated influenza vaccine. The study, taken as a whole, reports: Seasonal influenza vaccination, on each occasion, was suggested by the authors to recruit few new T cells.

CDR3 size: 14 residues. Germline V lookup: CDR1 SNHLY, CDR2 FYNNEI. V was pared by 8 bases and J by 6 bases, with 17 bases between. V gene TRBV2 combines with J gene TRBJ2-1, with TRBD2 as a possible D gene (5 bases). This specimen consisted of PBMCs from blood, obtained 14 days before vaccination. The source of this sequence is a man aged 50-60 years who received an inactivated influenza vaccine. The CDR3 nucleotides read TGTGCCAGCCCCGACGTCGGCGGGTCCAATGAGCAGTTCTTC. Amino acid sequence: CASPDVGGSNEQFF. The whole variable domain, remainder taken from reference TRBV2 and TRBJ2-1, is EPEVTQTPSHQVTQMGQEVILRCVPISNHLYFYWYRQILGQKVEFLVSFYNNEISEKSEIFDDQFSVERPDGSNFTLKIRSTKLEDSAMYFCASPDVGGSNEQFFGPGTRLTVL.